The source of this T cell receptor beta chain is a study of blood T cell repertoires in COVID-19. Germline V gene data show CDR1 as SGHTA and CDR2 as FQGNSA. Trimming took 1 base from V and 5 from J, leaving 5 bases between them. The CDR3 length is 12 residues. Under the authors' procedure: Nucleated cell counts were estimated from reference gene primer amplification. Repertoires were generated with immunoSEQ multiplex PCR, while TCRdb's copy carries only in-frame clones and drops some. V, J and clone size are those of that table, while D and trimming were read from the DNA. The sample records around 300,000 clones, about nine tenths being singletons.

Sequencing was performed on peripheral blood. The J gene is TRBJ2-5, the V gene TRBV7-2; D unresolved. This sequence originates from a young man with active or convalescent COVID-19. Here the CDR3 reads CASSLVAETQYF. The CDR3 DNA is TGTGCCAGCAGCTTAGTTGCGGAGACCCAGTACTTC.